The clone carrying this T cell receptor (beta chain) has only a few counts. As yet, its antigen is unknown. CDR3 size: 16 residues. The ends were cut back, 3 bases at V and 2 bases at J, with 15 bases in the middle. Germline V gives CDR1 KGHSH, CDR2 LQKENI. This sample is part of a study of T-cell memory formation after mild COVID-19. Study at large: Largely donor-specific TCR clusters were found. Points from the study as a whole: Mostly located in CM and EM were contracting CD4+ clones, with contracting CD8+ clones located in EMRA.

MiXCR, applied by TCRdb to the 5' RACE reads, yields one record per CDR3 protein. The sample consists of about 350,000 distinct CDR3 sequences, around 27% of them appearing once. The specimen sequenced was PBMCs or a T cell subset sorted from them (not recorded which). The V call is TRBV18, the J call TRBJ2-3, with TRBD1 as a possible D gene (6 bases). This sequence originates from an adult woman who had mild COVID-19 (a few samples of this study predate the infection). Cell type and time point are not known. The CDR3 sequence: CASSPFLAGATDTQYF. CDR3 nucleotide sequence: TGTGCCAGCTCACCTTTCCTGGCAGGGGCCACAGATACGCAGTATTTT.